One sample yielded the 8 T cell receptor beta chains listed below, sequenced in a study of T cell responses to AZD1222 COVID-19 vaccine. Here immunoSEQ multiplex PCR was the method, and the copy in TCRdb shows in-frame clones only, minus some. The data hold approximately 94,000 clones, with 70% to 90% observed a single time. Sequencing was performed on peripheral blood, taken on day 0 of MenACWY control vaccination. The receptors stem from an adult in good health.

This rearrangement joins TRBV4-1 to TRBJ1-4; D call uncertain. V was pared by 0 bases and J by 4 bases, with 9 bases between. This CDR3 is built from 15 residues. Germline assignment: CDR1 MGHRA and CDR2 YSYEKL. CDR3 nucleotides: TGCGCCAGCAGCCAAGAAAGGCTGGTTAATGAAAAACTGTTTTTT. This codes for CASSQERLVNEKLFF.

The chain recombines TRBV9 with TRBJ2-1; 10 positions match TRBD2. V was pared by 4 bases and J by 0 bases, with 16 bases of the junction left unmatched. The CDR3 sequence is 20 residues long. The germline gives CDR1 SGDLS, CDR2 YYNGEE. The CDR3: CASSTNRYASGGHSYNEQFF. CDR3 nucleotide sequence: TGTGCCAGCAGCACCAACCGCTACGCTAGCGGGGGCCACTCCTACAATGAGCAGTTCTTC.

The chain carries TRBV4-2 and TRBJ1-1; no clear D. Looked up from germline, CDR1 is LGHNA and CDR2 is YNFKEQ. The CDR3 has 15 residues. Trimming stripped 1 base from V and 1 base from J, with 10 bases between. CDR3 DNA: TGTGCCAGCAGCCAAGGTGCAAGGGAGAACACTGAAGCTTTCTTT. The encoded protein is CASSQGARENTEAFF.

The chain combines TRBV7-2 with TRBJ2-1; 9 positions agree with TRBD2. The CDR3 runs 16 residues. Germline V gene lookup returns CDR1 SGHTA and CDR2 FQGNSA. The J segment lost 7 bases and the V segment lost 5 bases, leaving 12 bases of the junction unmatched. The CDR3 DNA follows: TGTGCCAGCAGCCCCCAGGGACTAGCTTCGTCAAATGAGCAGTTCTTC. This sequence encodes CASSPQGLASSNEQFF.

This chain links TRBV20-1 with TRBJ2-7; D tentatively reads TRBD1 or TRBD2 (5 bases each). The CDR3 sequence is 12 residues long. V was cut by 3 bases and J by 6 bases, with 12 bases left in between. CDR1 and CDR2 from the germline V gene are DFQATT and SNEGSKA (reference sequence). CDR3 DNA sequence: TGCAGTGCTAGTTCCGGGGCTCCCGAGCAGTACTTC. The encoded protein is CSASSGAPEQYF.

This chain joins TRBV10-3 and TRBJ2-1; 10 bases are shared with TRBD2. The J segment lost 8 bases and the V segment lost 3 bases, leaving 10 bases of the junction unmatched. CDR3 size: 16 residues. The germline V gene encodes CDR1 ENHRY and CDR2 SYGVKD. This CDR3 reads CAISEPASGSMYEQFF. DNA of the CDR3: TGTGCCATCAGTGAACCGGCTAGCGGGAGTATGTATGAGCAGTTCTTC.

V is TRBV9 and J is TRBJ2-2, with 10 nucleotides matching TRBD2. Per germline, CDR1 SGDLS and CDR2 YYNGEE. Trimming at V came to 3 bases and at J to 2 bases, leaving 10 bases not matched to a gene. This CDR3 is 18 amino acids long. CDR3 sequence (DNA): TGTGCCAGCAGCGATAGAGCGGGAGGGCCGTTAAACACCGGGGAGCTGTTTTTT. It is translated as CASSDRAGGPLNTGELFF. Supplemented by reference TRBV9 and TRBJ2-2, the full variable domain reads DSGVTQTPKHLITATGQRVTLRCSPRSGDLSVYWYQQSLDQGLQFLIQYYNGEERAKGNILERFSAQQFPDLHSELNLSSLELGDSALYFCASSDRAGGPLNTGELFFGEGSRLTVL.

V gene TRBV24-1 combines with J gene TRBJ1-1, with 7 bases matching TRBD1. Per germline, CDR1 KGHDR and CDR2 SFDVKD. The trim removed 11 bases at V and 6 bases at J, leaving 8 bases unmatched. CDR3 length: 12 residues. This CDR3 is CANLQGLPEAFF. The CDR3 coding sequence is TGTGCCAACTTACAGGGGTTACCTGAAGCTTTCTTT.